The present T cell receptor (beta chain) was sequenced within a study of T cell repertoires in cytomegalovirus infection. On the study more broadly: HLA-B-restricted CMV epitopes that are well studied, plus recently identified HLA-C-restricted ones, were used by the study. Public TCR beta signatures provided an indication of both CMV infection and a matching HLA type.

Trimming pared 2 bases from V and 2 bases from J, leaving 9 bases between. CDR1 is SGHRS, CDR2 YFSETQ, per germline. This CDR3 comprises 14 residues. MiXCR, run by TCRdb on the reads, gives a single entry per CDR3 protein. Among approximately 730,000 distinct CDR3 sequences listed, about 30% were seen once. Only a few counts were recorded for this clonotype. Its target is unknown. The chain uses TRBV5-1 and TRBJ2-3; the D is unclear. The specimen comprised cultured PBMCs, sampled from culture after CMV antigen stimulation. The TCR comes from a human donor in good health (CMV status not recorded). Some clones in this sample may be carry-over from other donors' samples. This CDR3 is CASSFSISTDTQYF. DNA for the CDR3: TGCGCCAGCAGCTTTTCCATCTCCACAGATACGCAGTATTTT.